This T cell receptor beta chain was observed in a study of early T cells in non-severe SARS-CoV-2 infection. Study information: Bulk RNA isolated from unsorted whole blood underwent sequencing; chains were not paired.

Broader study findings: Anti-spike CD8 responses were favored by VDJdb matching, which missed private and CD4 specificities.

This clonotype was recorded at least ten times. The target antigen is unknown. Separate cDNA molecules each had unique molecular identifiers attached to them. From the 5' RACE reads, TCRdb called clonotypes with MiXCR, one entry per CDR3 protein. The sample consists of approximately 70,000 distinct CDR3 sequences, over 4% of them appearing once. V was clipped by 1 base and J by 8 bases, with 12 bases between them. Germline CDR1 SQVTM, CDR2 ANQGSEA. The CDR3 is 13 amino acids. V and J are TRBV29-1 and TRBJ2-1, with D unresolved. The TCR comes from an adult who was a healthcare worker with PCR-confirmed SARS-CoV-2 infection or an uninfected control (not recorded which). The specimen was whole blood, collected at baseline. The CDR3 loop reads CSVEAPASDEQFF. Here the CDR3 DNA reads TGCAGCGTTGAAGCCCCAGCGTCCGATGAGCAGTTCTTC.